What follows is one TCR beta chain and its context. The sample comes from a study of blood T cell repertoires in COVID-19. Produced via immunoSEQ multiplex PCR; TCRdb's table is partial and in-frame only. This sample carries about 13,000 clones, around 90% of them seen once, and the ten largest clones take less than 25%. With 0 bases clipped from V and 4 bases from J, the junction kept 10 bases outside the gene matches. CDR3 length: 18 amino acids. Germline values: CDR1 SGHRS, CDR2 YFSETQ. This TCR was recovered from a human donor with active COVID-19. The donor label of this sample is uncertain. The sequencing input was peripheral blood. The chain combines TRBV5-1 with TRBJ2-1, with TRBD1 identical over 10 bases. DNA for the CDR3: TGCGCCAGCAGCTTGGGACAGGGGGCGCAGTCCGGGTACAATGAGCAGTTCTTC. Residues: CASSLGQGAQSGYNEQFF.